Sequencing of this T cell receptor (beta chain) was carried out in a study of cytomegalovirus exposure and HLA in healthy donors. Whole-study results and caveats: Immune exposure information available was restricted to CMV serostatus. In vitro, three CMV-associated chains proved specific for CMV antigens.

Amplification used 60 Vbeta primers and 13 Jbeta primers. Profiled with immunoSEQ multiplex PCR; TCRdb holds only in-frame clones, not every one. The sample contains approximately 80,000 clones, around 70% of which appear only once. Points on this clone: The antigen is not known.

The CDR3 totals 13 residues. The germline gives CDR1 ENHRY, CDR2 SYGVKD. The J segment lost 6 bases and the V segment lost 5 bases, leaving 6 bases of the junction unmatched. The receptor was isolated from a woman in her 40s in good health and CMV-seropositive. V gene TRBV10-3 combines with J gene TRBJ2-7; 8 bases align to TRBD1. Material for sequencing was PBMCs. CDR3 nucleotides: TGTGCCATCAGTCAGACAGGGGTGATCGAGCAGTACTTC. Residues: CAISQTGVIEQYF.